Listed below are T cell receptor beta chains from one sample, sequenced in a study of blood T cells in healthy people across ages. MiXCR, run by TCRdb on the 5' RACE reads, gives a single entry per CDR3 protein. Seen here are around 1.5 million distinct CDR3 sequences, about 35% observed once, and the top ten hold approximately 11%. Specimen: blood. The receptors stem from a woman in her 30s in good health. Both conserved end residues are part of each CDR3. D genes are given only for firm matches. A clone size is listed for some rows: how often the clone was seen (once, few, many), or a class if it is expanded.

15	TRBJ2-3	.	.	TRBV6-2/TRBV6-3	CASSHLARARDTQYF	TGTGCCAGCAGTCACCTCGCCCGGGCTAGAGATACGCAGTATTTT
16	TRBJ2-1	.	TRBD2	TRBV11-2	CASSLASSGSLYEQFF	TGTGCCAGCAGCTTAGCCTCTAGCGGGAGTCTCTATGAGCAGTTCTTC
14	TRBJ1-5	.	.	TRBV11-2	CASSPTGHGQPQHF	TGTGCCAGCAGCCCGACCGGTCACGGGCAGCCCCAGCATTTT
16	TRBJ1-1	few	.	TRBV25-1	CASSEWGGGSATEAFF	TGTGCCAGCAGTGAATGGGGGGGGGGCTCGGCCACTGAAGCTTTCTTT
16	TRBJ2-1	few	TRBD2	TRBV4-1	CASSQKGLAGVGEQFF	TGCGCCAGCAGCCAGAAGGGACTAGCGGGAGTAGGAGAGCAGTTCTTC
16	TRBJ2-6	.	.	TRBV7-9	CASSSTAVSGANVLTF	TGTGCCAGCAGCTCGACGGCTGTCTCTGGGGCCAACGTCCTGACTTTC
16	TRBJ2-3	.	TRBD2	TRBV4-1	CASSSRAGNSTDTQYF	TGCGCCAGCAGCTCACGAGCGGGAAATAGCACAGATACGCAGTATTTT
12	TRBJ2-7	few	.	TRBV20-1	CSAGYVSYEQYF	TGCAGTGCAGGGTACGTCTCCTACGAGCAGTACTTC
14	TRBJ1-6	.	TRBD1	TRBV7-6	CASSFGDRDSPLHF	TGTGCCAGCAGCTTCGGGGACAGGGATTCACCCCTCCACTTT
13	TRBJ2-7	.	.	TRBV5-1	CASSEDSLYEQYF	TGCGCCAGCAGCGAGGACAGCCTCTACGAGCAGTACTTC
13	TRBJ2-1	.	.	TRBV6-5	CASSYSLGVEQFF	TGTGCCAGCAGTTACTCTTTGGGTGTTGAGCAGTTCTTC
14	TRBJ2-7	few	TRBD2	TRBV29-1	CSVRGAGGTYEQYF	TGCAGCGTTCGGGGGGCGGGAGGGACCTACGAGCAGTACTTC
13	TRBJ2-7	few	TRBD2	TRBV12-3/TRBV12-4	CATRLAQMGEQYF	TGTGCCACTCGACTAGCCCAGATGGGGGAGCAGTACTTC
15	TRBJ1-1	few	TRBD1	TRBV7-8	CASSDGTGGANEAFF	TGTGCCAGCAGCGACGGGACAGGGGGCGCCAATGAAGCTTTCTTT
19	TRBJ2-5	few	.	TRBV20-1	CSALGLAPQTGVYQETQYF	TGCAGTGCCCTTGGGCTAGCGCCACAAACCGGGGTGTACCAAGAGACCCAGTACTTC
15	TRBJ2-1	.	.	TRBV7-9	CASSPQDSPYNEQFF	TGTGCCAGCAGCCCCCAAGACAGTCCTTACAATGAGCAGTTCTTC
15	TRBJ2-7	.	.	TRBV18	CASSPSGPKSYEQYF	TGTGCCAGCTCACCATCGGGACCGAAATCCTACGAGCAGTACTTC
16	TRBJ2-3	.	TRBD2	TRBV20-1	CSARASSGRATDTQYF	TGCAGTGCTAGAGCGTCTAGCGGGAGGGCGACAGATACGCAGTATTTT